Following are 16 T cell receptor beta chains from one sample sequenced in a study of blood T cell repertoires in COVID-19. Clones were read by immunoSEQ multiplex PCR, and TCRdb kept only the in-frame ones, dropping some. In the table there are 95,000 to 110,000 clones, about 90% of which are singletons. The sequencing input was peripheral blood. The receptors were gathered from a man between 45 and 60 years old with acute or convalescent COVID-19.

The rearrangement links TRBV30 to TRBJ1-1; 7 bases map to TRBD1. Germline V gene lookup returns CDR1 GTSNPN and CDR2 SVGIG (reference sequence). This CDR3 is 16 amino acids long. Losses at the gene ends were 5 bases for V and 0 bases for J; bases not matched to a gene: 12. CDR3 amino acids: CAWAWIDRVMNTEAFF. CDR3 bases: TGTGCCTGGGCGTGGATTGACAGGGTCATGAACACTGAAGCTTTCTTT.

CDR3 sequence reads: CASSLGMGQGAEQYF. CDR3 nucleotide sequence: TGTGCCAGCAGCTTGGGAATGGGACAGGGCGCCGAGCAGTACTTC. The rearrangement uses TRBV5-5 and TRBJ2-7, with 9 positions matching TRBD1. Germline V lookup: CDR1 SGHKS, CDR2 YYEKEE (reference sequence). CDR3 length: 15 residues. The trim removed 0 bases at V and 6 bases at J, leaving 7 bases unmatched.

The genes are TRBV10-2 and TRBJ2-2; 13 bases fit TRBD2. The CDR3 consists of 14 residues. The germline CDR1 and CDR2 sequences are WSHSY and SAAADI. J was trimmed by 6 bases and V by 6 bases; bases with no gene match: 1. As DNA, the CDR3 is TGCGCCAGCAGCGGACTAGCGGGAGCCGGGGAGCTGTTTTTT. Encoded protein: CASSGLAGAGELFF.

The chain links TRBV5-1 to TRBJ2-7, with TRBD1 identical over 7 bases. Germline lookup yields CDR1 SGHRS and CDR2 YFSETQ. J lost 2 bases, V lost 4 bases, and 9 bases had no gene match. The CDR3 extends over 15 amino acids. The CDR3 DNA follows: TGCGCCAGCAGCCCCGACGGGACAGCTCCCTACGAGCAGTACTTC. Translated, it gives CASSPDGTAPYEQYF.

The chain uses TRBV19 and TRBJ2-7; D is unresolved. From germline, CDR1 is LNHDA and CDR2 SQIVND (reference sequence). The CDR3 extends over 14 amino acids. Deletions cut 6 bases from V and 2 bases from J, with 14 bases between. CDR3 DNA: TGTGCCAGTAGCCCCCGCACGGGTCCCTACGAGCAGTACTTC. Its translation is CASSPRTGPYEQYF.

There are a few counts of this clone. The V call is TRBV5-7, the J call TRBJ1-5; the D gene is possibly TRBD1 (5 bases). TRBV5-7 belongs to the ORF category, with a function that is uncertain. The CDR3 is 13 residues long. Trimming removed 4 bases from V and 5 bases from J, with 10 bases in between. CDR3 sequence (DNA): TGTGCCAGCAGCGTAGGGGTCCATCAGCCCCAGCATTTT. Protein: CASSVGVHQPQHF.

This CDR3 is CASNPGTGTLQYF. The CDR3 DNA reads as TGTGCCAGTAATCCCGGGACAGGGACTTTACAGTACTTC. This chain connects TRBV19 to TRBJ2-7; 9 nucleotides match TRBD1. In germline, CDR1 is LNHDA, CDR2 SQIVND (reference sequence). V was pared by 7 bases and J by 10 bases, with 11 bases of the junction left unmatched. The CDR3 is made up of 13 amino acids.

This clone was seen a single time. The rearrangement uses TRBV21-1 and TRBJ2-7; the table's D gene call, TRBD2, was not cross checked with the DNA. TRBV21-1 is listed as a pseudogene. This CDR3 is 16 amino acids long. CDR3: CASSKGRPSLPYEQYF. The CDR3, as DNA: TGTGCCAGCAGCAAAGGCAGGCCTAGCCTACCCTACGAGCAGTACTTC.

The chain uses TRBV4-1 and TRBJ2-7; D call uncertain. The V end lost 3 bases, the J end lost 2 bases, and 11 bases lay between the germline ends. There are 14 residues in the CDR3. CDR1 and CDR2 (germline): MGHRA, YSYEKL. The CDR3 nucleotides are TGCGCCAGCAGCCAGCTGATTGGCCCCTACGAGCAGTACTTC. Protein sequence: CASSQLIGPYEQYF.

The V gene is TRBV11-3, the J gene TRBJ2-1; TRBD1 matches 9 bases. The CDR3 is made up of 14 amino acids. Trimming removed 4 bases from V and 7 bases from J; junction bases left unmatched: 5. CDR1 SGHNT and CDR2 YENEEA come from the germline V gene. CDR3 DNA: TGTGCCAGCAGCTGGGGACAGGGAGGTAATGAGCAGTTCTTC. Translating it yields CASSWGQGGNEQFF.

This sequence joins TRBV9 and TRBJ2-1; 8 nucleotides line up with TRBD2. The CDR3 is 15 amino acids. With 0 bases clipped from V and 10 bases from J, the junction kept 9 bases outside the gene matches. From germline, CDR1 is SGDLS and CDR2 YYNGEE. In DNA, the CDR3 is TGTGCCAGCAGCGTAGAAGCGGGAGAAGTTGAAGAGCAGTTCTTC. Protein product: CASSVEAGEVEEQFF.

The table lists this clone with a few counts. The chain joins TRBV2 to TRBJ1-2, with 9 positions matching TRBD1. V lost 6 bases and J lost 7; bases outside the gene matches: 6. CDR3 length: 13 amino acids. The germline V gene has CDR1 SNHLY and CDR2 FYNNEI. CDR3: CASRGQGGGGYTF. The CDR3 DNA is TGTGCCAGCAGGGGACAGGGTGGAGGTGGCTACACCTTC.

V gene TRBV28 combines with J gene TRBJ1-1; 7 nucleotides line up with TRBD1. V dropped 8 bases and J dropped 1; count of bases not matched to a gene: 13. CDR1 and CDR2 from the germline V gene are MDHEN and SYDVKM. This CDR3 has 16 amino acids. The CDR3 region is CASARAPGQTNTEAFF. DNA for the CDR3: TGTGCCAGCGCTAGGGCCCCGGGACAGACGAACACTGAAGCTTTCTTT.

The CDR3 region is CASSAPPRAVGQETQYF. CDR3 DNA sequence: TGTGCCAGCAGTGCGCCCCCCCGCGCGGTAGGCCAAGAGACCCAGTACTTC. This sequence joins TRBV6-1 and TRBJ2-5; D is undetermined. This CDR3 has 17 amino acids. Germline CDR1 is MNHNS and CDR2 is SASEGT. The V and J ends lost 4 bases and 1 base respectively, with 19 bases between them.

This chain links TRBV30 with TRBJ1-2; TRBD1 matches at 8 bases. This CDR3 comprises 15 residues. The J segment lost 6 bases and the V segment lost 0 bases, leaving 9 bases of the junction unmatched. CDR1 and CDR2 from the germline V gene are GTSNPN and SVGIG (reference sequence). Here the CDR3 reads CAWSVVTGERDGYTF. DNA of the CDR3: TGTGCCTGGAGTGTAGTGACAGGGGAGCGGGATGGCTACACCTTC.

The rearrangement joins TRBV10-3 to TRBJ2-7; 10 positions match TRBD1. The CDR3 is 15 residues long. After removal of 10 bases from V and 2 bases from J, the junction contained 11 bases not matched to a gene. Germline CDR1 ENHRY, CDR2 SYGVKD. CDR3 loop: CATRTGGGLAYEQYF. The DNA for the CDR3 is TGTGCCACCCGGACAGGGGGAGGGTTGGCCTACGAGCAGTACTTC.